The rows below give T cell receptor beta chains drawn from one sample of a study of cytomegalovirus exposure and HLA in healthy donors. Measured with immunoSEQ multiplex PCR; TCRdb has only the in-frame clones, and not every one. The repertoire holds 150,000 or so clones, with 70% to 90% as singletons. The sequenced sample was PBMCs. Every receptor here comes from a man aged 18 to 35 in good health and CMV-seropositive. CDR3s include the opening cysteine and the closing phenylalanine or tryptophan. Fields, in order: V gene, CDR3 length, clone size, J gene, D gene, CDR3 protein, CDR3 DNA. A D gene is named only where the DNA matches it firmly. Where a row states a size, it is once, few, many or the class of an expanded clone; other rows omit it.

TRBV9	14	NA	TRBJ2-1	NA	CASSRRGPYNEQFF	TGTGCCAGCAGCAGGCGGGGCCCATACAATGAGCAGTTCTTC
TRBV5-1	12	NA	TRBJ2-5	NA	CASSSSQETQYF	TGCGCCAGCAGCTCGTCCCAAGAGACCCAGTACTTC
TRBV7-9	13	few	TRBJ1-2	NA	CASRDSGVEGYTF	TGTGCCAGCAGGGACTCCGGGGTGGAGGGCTACACCTTC
TRBV4-2	18	NA	TRBJ2-4	TRBD1	CASSQERQGPIGRNIQYF	TGTGCCAGCAGCCAAGAGCGACAGGGACCGATCGGGCGGAACATTCAGTACTTC
TRBV9	15	NA	TRBJ2-7	TRBD2	CASSVAGTSLYEQYF	TGTGCCAGCAGCGTAGCCGGGACTAGCCTGTACGAGCAGTACTTC
TRBV19	14	NA	TRBJ2-7	TRBD2	CASSIGPGGYEQYF	TGTGCCAGTAGTATAGGTCCGGGGGGCTACGAGCAGTACTTC
TRBV5-6	13	NA	TRBJ2-5	NA	CASSSVAVETQYF	TGTGCCAGCAGCTCCGTCGCGGTCGAGACCCAGTACTTC
TRBV7-9	12	NA	TRBJ2-7	TRBD1	CASSWQGDEQYF	TGTGCCAGCAGCTGGCAGGGGGACGAGCAGTACTTC
TRBV5-1	16	NA	TRBJ2-1	TRBD2	CASSLLERGPYNEQFF	TGCGCCAGCAGCTTGTTAGAGCGGGGGCCCTACAATGAGCAGTTCTTC
TRBV4-2	17	NA	TRBJ2-2	TRBD2	CASSQDRAGGPGGELFF	TGTGCCAGCAGCCAAGATCGAGCGGGGGGGCCGGGCGGGGAGCTGTTTTTT
TRBV27	15	NA	TRBJ1-2	NA	CASTARGGLNYGYTF	TGTGCCAGCACCGCTCGCGGGGGGTTAAACTATGGCTACACCTTC
TRBV6-5	12	once	TRBJ1-3	TRBD1	CASSTGQGSIYF	TGTGCCAGCAGTACCGGACAGGGGTCCATATATTTT
TRBV7-8	15	NA	TRBJ1-1	TRBD1	CASSLEARGYTEAFF	TGTGCCAGCAGCTTAGAAGCCAGGGGGTACACTGAAGCTTTCTTT
TRBV4-3	14	few	TRBJ2-5	TRBD1	CASSETGARETQYF	TGCGCCAGCAGCGAAACAGGGGCTCGGGAGACCCAGTACTTC
TRBV11-2	14	NA	TRBJ2-4	NA	CASSSRTKQNIQYF	TGTGCCAGCAGCTCTCGGACTAAACAAAACATTCAGTACTTC
TRBV6-1	15	NA	TRBJ1-4	NA	CASSETQGNNEKLFF	TGTGCCAGCAGTGAGACCCAGGGAAATAATGAAAAACTGTTTTTT
TRBV10-3	13	NA	TRBJ1-1	TRBD1	CAIGTVKNTEAFF	TGTGCCATTGGGACAGTAAAGAACACTGAAGCTTTCTTT
TRBV18	16	NA	TRBJ1-1	TRBD1	CASSPLYQGANTEAFF	TGTGCCAGCTCACCACTTTATCAGGGGGCTAACACTGAAGCTTTCTTT
TRBV2	13	NA	TRBJ1-6	NA	CARTRGALSPLHF	TGTGCCAGAACTCGCGGGGCTCTTTCACCCCTCCACTTT
TRBV5-6	17	few	TRBJ2-2	TRBD1	CASSLWGQGFFAGELFF	TGTGCCAGCAGCTTGTGGGGACAGGGGTTTTTCGCCGGGGAGCTGTTTTTT
TRBV27	18	NA	TRBJ2-7	TRBD2	CASSLWRGAPMDTYEQYF	TGTGCCAGCAGTTTATGGCGGGGGGCGCCGATGGATACCTACGAGCAGTACTTC
TRBV2	14	few	TRBJ2-7	TRBD1	CASIPGTDPYEQYF	TGTGCCAGCATTCCCGGGACAGACCCCTACGAGCAGTACTTC
TRBV5-4	12	NA	TRBJ2-7	NA	CASSSDRLEQYF	TGTGCCAGCAGCTCCGACAGGCTCGAGCAGTACTTC
TRBV4-1	14	NA	TRBJ1-1	NA	CASSQLTEATEAFF	TGCGCTAGCAGCCAATTAACTGAAGCCACTGAAGCTTTCTTT
TRBV7-3	16	NA	TRBJ2-3	TRBD2	CASSSLAGASTDTQYF	TGTGCCAGCAGCTCATTAGCGGGGGCTAGCACAGATACGCAGTATTTT
TRBV5-5	14	NA	TRBJ1-5	NA	CASSREGGYQPQHF	TGTGCCAGCAGCCGCGAGGGGGGGTATCAGCCCCAGCATTTT
TRBV7-6	15	NA	TRBJ2-5	TRBD1	CASSSAGTGAETQYF	TGTGCCAGCAGCTCGGCCGGGACAGGGGCCGAGACCCAGTACTTC
TRBV9	17	NA	TRBJ1-1	TRBD1	CASSQGQGWGMNTEAFF	TGTGCCAGCAGCCAGGGACAGGGGTGGGGGATGAACACTGAAGCTTTCTTT
TRBV19	15	NA	TRBJ1-4	TRBD1	CASSIAPQNRGELFF	TGTGCCAGTAGTATAGCCCCACAAAACAGGGGTGAACTGTTTTTT
TRBV19	15	NA	TRBJ1-5	NA	CASSTLENSNQPQHF	TGTGCCAGTAGTACATTGGAGAATAGCAATCAGCCCCAGCATTTT
TRBV6-1	15	NA	TRBJ2-1	NA	CASSTIGGAYNEQFF	TGTGCCAGCAGTACTATCGGGGGTGCCTACAATGAGCAGTTCTTC
TRBV2	14	NA	TRBJ2-7	NA	CASKPGLLSYEQYF	TGTGCCAGCAAACCGGGACTCCTCTCCTACGAGCAGTACTTC
TRBV19	14	NA	TRBJ2-5	TRBD2	CASTPRGGQETQYF	TGTGCCAGTACCCCGCGGGGGGGCCAAGAGACCCAGTACTTC
TRBV15	13	NA	TRBJ1-5	NA	CATSRDPTQPQHF	TGTGCCACCAGCAGAGATCCTACTCAGCCCCAGCATTTT
TRBV10-3	14	NA	TRBJ1-1	NA	CAISDSQGVTEAFF	TGTGCCATCAGTGATTCACAGGGTGTCACTGAAGCTTTCTTT
TRBV27	15	NA	TRBJ2-2	NA	CASSTGLMNTGELFF	TGTGCCAGCAGCACGGGACTTATGAACACCGGGGAGCTGTTTTTT
TRBV25-1	14	NA	TRBJ2-7	TRBD1	CASSEGGTALEQYF	TGTGCCAGCAGTGAAGGTGGGACAGCGCTCGAGCAGTACTTC
TRBV21-1	17	NA	TRBJ2-7	NA	CASSKFRKSDTSYEQYF	TGTGCCAGCAGCAAATTTCGTAAGTCTGACACCTCCTACGAGCAGTACTTC
TRBV5-6	14	NA	TRBJ2-7	TRBD1	CASSQRGGGYEQYF	TGTGCCAGCAGCCAAAGAGGGGGCGGCTACGAGCAGTACTTC
TRBV5-6	17	NA	TRBJ2-6	NA	CASSSREIISGANGLTF	TGTGCCAGCAGCTCACGGGAGATTATTTCTGGGGCCAACGGCCTGACTTTC
TRBV6-1	14	NA	TRBJ2-7	NA	CASSGLTISYEQYF	TGTGCCAGCAGTGGACTGACGATCTCCTACGAGCAGTACTTC
TRBV4-3	15	NA	TRBJ1-4	NA	CASSQGGTKGEKLFF	TGCGCCAGCAGCCAGGGTGGTACTAAAGGTGAAAAACTGTTTTTT